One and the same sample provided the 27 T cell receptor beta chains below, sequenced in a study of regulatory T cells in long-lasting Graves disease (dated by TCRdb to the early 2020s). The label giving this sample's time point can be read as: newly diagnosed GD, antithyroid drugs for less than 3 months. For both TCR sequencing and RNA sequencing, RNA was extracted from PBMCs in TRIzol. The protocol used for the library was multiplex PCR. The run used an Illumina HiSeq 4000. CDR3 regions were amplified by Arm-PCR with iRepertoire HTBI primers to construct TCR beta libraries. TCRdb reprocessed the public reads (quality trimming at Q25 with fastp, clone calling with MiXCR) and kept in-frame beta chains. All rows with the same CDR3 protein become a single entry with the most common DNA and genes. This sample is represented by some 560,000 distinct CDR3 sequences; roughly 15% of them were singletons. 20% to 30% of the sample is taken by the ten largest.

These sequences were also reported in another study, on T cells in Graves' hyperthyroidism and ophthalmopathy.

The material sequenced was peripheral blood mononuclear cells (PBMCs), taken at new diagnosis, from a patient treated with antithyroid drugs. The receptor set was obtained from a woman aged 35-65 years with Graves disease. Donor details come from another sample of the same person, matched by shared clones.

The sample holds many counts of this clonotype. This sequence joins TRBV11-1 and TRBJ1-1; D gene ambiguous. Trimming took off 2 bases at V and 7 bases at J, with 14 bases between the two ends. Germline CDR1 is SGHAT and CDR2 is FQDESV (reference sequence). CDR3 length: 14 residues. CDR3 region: CASSLNEGIGEAFF. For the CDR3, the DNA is TGTGCCAGCAGCTTAAATGAGGGTATCGGTGAAGCTTTCTTT.

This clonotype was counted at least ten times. The CDR3 sequence is CASSLRANSPLHF. DNA for the CDR3: TGTGCCAGCAGTTTAAGAGCGAATTCACCCCTCCACTTT. V and J are TRBV28 and TRBJ1-6; D remains ambiguous. The ends were cut back, 2 bases at V and 7 bases at J, with 6 bases in the middle. CDR1 and CDR2 (germline): MDHEN, SYDVKM. The CDR3 is 13 residues long.

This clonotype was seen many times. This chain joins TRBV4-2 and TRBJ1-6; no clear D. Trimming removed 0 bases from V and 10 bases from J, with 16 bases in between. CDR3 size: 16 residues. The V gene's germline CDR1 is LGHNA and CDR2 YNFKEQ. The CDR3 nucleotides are TGTGCCAGCAGCCAAGATGCCCAACCGAGGGAATCACCCCTCCACTTT. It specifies CASSQDAQPRESPLHF.

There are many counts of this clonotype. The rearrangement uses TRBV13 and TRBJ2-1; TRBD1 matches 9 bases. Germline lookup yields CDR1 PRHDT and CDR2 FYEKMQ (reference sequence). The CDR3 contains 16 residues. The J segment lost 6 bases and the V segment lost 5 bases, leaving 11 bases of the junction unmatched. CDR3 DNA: TGTGCCAGCAGCCCCCCCGGGACAGGGCTCCGCAATGAGCAGTTCTTC. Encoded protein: CASSPPGTGLRNEQFF.

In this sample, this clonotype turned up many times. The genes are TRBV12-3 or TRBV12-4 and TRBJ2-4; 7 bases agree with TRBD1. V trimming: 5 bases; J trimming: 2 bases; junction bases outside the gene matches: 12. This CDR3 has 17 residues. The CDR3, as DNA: TGTGCCAGCAGTGCCTTGGGACAGAACTCTCCCAAAAACATTCAGTACTTC. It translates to CASSALGQNSPKNIQYF.

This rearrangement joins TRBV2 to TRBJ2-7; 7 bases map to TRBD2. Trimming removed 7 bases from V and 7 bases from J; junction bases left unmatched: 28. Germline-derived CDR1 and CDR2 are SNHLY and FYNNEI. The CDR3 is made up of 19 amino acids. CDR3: CASTLPPSGPLPPSREQYF. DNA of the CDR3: TGTGCCAGCACCCTCCCCCCTAGCGGACCATTACCCCCCTCTCGGGAGCAGTACTTC.

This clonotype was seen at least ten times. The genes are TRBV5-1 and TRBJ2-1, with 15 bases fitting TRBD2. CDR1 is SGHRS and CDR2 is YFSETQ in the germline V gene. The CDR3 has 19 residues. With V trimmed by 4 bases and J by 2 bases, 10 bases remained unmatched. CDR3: CASSNPGLAGGTTYNEQFF. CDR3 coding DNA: TGCGCCAGCAGCAACCCGGGACTAGCGGGGGGAACTACCTACAATGAGCAGTTCTTC.

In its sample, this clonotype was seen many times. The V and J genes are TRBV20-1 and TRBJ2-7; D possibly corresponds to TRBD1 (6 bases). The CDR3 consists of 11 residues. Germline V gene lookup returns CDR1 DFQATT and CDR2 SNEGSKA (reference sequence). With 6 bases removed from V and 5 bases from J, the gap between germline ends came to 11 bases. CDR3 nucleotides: TGCAGTGCACAACAGGGCCACGAGCAGTACTTC. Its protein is CSAQQGHEQYF.

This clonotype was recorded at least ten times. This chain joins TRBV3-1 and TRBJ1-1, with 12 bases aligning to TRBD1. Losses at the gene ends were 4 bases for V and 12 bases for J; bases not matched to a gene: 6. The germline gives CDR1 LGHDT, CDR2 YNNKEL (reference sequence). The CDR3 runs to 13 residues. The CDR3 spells CASSPGTGGSTFF. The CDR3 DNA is TGTGCCAGCAGCCCCGGGACAGGGGGCTCAACTTTCTTT.

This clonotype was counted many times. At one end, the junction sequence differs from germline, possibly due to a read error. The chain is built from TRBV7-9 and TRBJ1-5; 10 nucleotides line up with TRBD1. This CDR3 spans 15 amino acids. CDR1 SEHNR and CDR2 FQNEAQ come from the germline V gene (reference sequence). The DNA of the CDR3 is TGCGCCAGCAGTCCCGGGACAGGGGTAAATCAGCCCCAGCATTTT. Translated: CASSPGTGVNQPQHF.

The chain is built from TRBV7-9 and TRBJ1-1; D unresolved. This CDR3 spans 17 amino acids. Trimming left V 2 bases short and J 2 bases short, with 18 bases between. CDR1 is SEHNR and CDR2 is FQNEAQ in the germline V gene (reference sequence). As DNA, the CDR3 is TGTGCCAGCAGCTTAAGTAAGGAAATGTTCCTCAACACTGAAGCTTTCTTT. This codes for CASSLSKEMFLNTEAFF.

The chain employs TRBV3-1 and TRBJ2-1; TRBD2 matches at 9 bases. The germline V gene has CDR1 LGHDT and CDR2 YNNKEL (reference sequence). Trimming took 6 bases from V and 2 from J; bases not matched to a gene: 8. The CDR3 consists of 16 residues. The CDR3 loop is CASRGGSGSPYNEQFF. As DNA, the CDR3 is TGTGCCAGCAGAGGGGGTAGCGGGAGCCCCTACAATGAGCAGTTCTTC.

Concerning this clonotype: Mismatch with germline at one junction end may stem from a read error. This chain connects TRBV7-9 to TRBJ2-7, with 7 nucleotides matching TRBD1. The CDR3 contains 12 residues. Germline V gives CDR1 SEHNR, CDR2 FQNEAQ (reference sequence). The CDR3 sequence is CASSDTGDQPTF. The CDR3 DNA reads TGTGCCAGCAGCGACACAGGGGACCAACCCACTTTC.

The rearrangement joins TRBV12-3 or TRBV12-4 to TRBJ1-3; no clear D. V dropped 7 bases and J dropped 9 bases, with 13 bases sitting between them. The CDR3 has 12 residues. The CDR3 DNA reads TGTGCCAGCATTCGAGAGCGGGCCACCATATATTTT. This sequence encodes CASIRERATIYF.

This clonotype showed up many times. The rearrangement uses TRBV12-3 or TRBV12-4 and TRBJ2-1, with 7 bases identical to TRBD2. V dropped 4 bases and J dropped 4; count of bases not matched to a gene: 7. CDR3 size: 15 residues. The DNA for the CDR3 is TGTGCCAGCAGTTCTTACGCGGGGGAGTACAATGAGCAGTTCTTC. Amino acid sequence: CASSSYAGEYNEQFF.

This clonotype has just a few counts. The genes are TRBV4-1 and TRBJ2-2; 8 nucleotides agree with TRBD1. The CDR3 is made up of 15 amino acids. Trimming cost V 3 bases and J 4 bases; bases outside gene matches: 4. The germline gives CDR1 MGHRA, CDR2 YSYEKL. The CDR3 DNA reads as TGCGCCAGCAGCCATGCCGGGACAGGCACCGGGGAGCTGTTTTTT. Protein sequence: CASSHAGTGTGELFF.

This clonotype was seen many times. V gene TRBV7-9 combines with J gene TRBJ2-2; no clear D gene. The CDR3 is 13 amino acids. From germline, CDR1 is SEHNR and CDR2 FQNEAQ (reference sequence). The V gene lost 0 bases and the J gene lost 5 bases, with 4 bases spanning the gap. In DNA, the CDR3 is TGTGCCAGCAGCTTAGCCTGGACCGGGGAGCTGTTTTTT. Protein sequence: CASSLAWTGELFF.

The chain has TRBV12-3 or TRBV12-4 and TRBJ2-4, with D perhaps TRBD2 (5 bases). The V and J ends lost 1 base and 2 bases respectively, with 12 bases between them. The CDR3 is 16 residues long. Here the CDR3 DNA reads TGTGCCAGCAGTTTAGGAGGAGGACGGACCAAAAACATTCAGTACTTC. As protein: CASSLGGGRTKNIQYF.

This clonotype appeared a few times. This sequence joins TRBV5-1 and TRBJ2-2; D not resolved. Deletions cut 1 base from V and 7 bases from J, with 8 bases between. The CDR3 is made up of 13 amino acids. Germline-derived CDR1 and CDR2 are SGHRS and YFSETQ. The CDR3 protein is CASSLRTNGELFF. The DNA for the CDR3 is TGCGCCAGCAGCTTGCGTACAAACGGGGAGCTGTTTTTT.

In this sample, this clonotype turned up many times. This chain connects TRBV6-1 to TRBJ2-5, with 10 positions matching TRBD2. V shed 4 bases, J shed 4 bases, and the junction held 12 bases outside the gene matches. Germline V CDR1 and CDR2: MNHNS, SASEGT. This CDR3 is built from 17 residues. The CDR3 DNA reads TGTGCCAGCAGTGTCTCCTGGACTAGCGGTGATTTAGAGACCCAGTACTTC. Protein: CASSVSWTSGDLETQYF.

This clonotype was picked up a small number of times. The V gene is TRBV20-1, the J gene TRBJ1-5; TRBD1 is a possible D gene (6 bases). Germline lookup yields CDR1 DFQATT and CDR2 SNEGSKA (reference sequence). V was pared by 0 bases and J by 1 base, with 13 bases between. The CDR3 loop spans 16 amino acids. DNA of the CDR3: TGCAGTGCTAGAGAACCGGGGAGGGGGAGCAATCAGCCCCAGCATTTT. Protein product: CSAREPGRGSNQPQHF.

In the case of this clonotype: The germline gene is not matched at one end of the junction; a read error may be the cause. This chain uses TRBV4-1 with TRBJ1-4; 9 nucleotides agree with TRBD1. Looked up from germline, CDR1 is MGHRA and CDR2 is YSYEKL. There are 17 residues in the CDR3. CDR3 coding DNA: TGCGCCAGCAGCCAAGAAACATCGGGACAGGGTAATGAAAAACTGTCTTTT. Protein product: CASSQETSGQGNEKLSF.

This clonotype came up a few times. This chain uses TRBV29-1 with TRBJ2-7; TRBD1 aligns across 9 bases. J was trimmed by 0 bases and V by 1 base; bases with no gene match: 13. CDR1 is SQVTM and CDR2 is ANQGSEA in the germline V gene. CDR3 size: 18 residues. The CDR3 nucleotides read TGCAGCGTTGAAGTCCTTACCGGGACAGGGATTCCCTCCTACGAGCAGTACTTC. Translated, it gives CSVEVLTGTGIPSYEQYF.

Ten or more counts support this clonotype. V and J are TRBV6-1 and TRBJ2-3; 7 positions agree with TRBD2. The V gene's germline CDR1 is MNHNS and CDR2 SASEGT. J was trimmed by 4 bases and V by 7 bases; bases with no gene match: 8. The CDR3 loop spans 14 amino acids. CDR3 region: CASTGGISSDTQYF. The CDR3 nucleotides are TGTGCCAGCACCGGGGGGATTAGTTCAGATACGCAGTATTTT.

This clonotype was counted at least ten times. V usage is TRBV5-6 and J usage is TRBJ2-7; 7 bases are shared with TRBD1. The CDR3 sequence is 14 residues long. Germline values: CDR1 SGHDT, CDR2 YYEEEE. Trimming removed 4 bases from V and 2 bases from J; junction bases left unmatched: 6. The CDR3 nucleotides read TGTGCCAGCAGCCGAAACAGGGGCGCCTACGAGCAGTACTTC. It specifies CASSRNRGAYEQYF.

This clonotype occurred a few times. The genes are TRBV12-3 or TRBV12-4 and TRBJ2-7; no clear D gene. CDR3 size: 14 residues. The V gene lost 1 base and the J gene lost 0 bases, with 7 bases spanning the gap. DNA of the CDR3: TGTGCCAGCAGTTTAGGTGGTTACTCCTACGAGCAGTACTTC. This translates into CASSLGGYSYEQYF.

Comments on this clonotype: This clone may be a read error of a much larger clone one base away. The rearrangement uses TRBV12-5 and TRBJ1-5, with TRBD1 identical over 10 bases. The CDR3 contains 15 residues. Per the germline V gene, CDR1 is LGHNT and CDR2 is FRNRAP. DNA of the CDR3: TGTGCTGGTGGTTCGCTCCGGGACAGGGGTCAGCCCCAGCATTTT. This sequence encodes CAGGSLRDRGQPQHF.